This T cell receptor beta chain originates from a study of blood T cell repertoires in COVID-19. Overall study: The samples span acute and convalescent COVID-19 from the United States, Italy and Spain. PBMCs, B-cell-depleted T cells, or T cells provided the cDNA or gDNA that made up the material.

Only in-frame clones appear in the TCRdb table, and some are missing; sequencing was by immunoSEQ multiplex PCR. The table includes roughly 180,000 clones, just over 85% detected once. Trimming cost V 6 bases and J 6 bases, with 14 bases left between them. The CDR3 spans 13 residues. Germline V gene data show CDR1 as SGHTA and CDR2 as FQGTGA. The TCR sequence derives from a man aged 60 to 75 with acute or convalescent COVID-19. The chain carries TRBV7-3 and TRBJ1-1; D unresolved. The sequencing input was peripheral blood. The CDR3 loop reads CASRPGGEAEAFF. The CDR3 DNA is TGTGCCAGCAGACCGGGCGGGGAGGCTGAAGCTTTCTTT.